Only one count was recorded for the clone carrying this T cell receptor (beta chain). Its specificity is not known. One end of the junction fails to match germline, which may point to a read error. This sample's RNA came from whole unsorted tissue. More than 3 cm separated this lung sample from the edge of the tumor. Donors were chemotherapy-naive, newly diagnosed lung cancer surgical patients in China, August–late 2014. This CDR3 is 13 amino acids long. The germline CDR1 and CDR2 sequences are SQVTM and ANQGSEA. A modified ARM-PCR protocol with three rounds of nested PCR amplified TCRbeta. One entry per CDR3 protein, called by TCRdb with MiXCR from the multiplex PCR reads. Of 60,000 to 80,000 distinct CDR3 sequences listed, roughly 70% are singletons. This record belongs to a study of tumor and adjacent non-tumor tissue in lung cancer. Study results and limitations: Tumor repertoires had a smaller top 100 clone share than normal lung.

J is TRBJ2-7 and V is TRBV29-1; D is possibly TRBD2 (5 bases). The sample comprised distant non-tumor lung tissue. The sequence was obtained from a woman in her forties or fifties with non-small cell lung cancer. For the CDR3, the DNA is TGTAGCGTCCTTGGAGATGGGATCATGGAGCAGTACTTC. Translation gives CSVLGDGIMEQYF.